The T cell receptor beta chain under discussion was sequenced for a study of T cells in localized non-small cell lung cancer. TCRdb's copy holds only in-frame clones and misses some; the assay was immunoSEQ multiplex PCR. The table lists under 30,000 clones, roughly 90% of them singletons. General study results and limits: One tumor region alone was sequenced, and heterogeneity therefore remains possible.

The V segment lost 4 bases and the J segment 2 bases; nucleotides outside the gene matches: 6. Germline loops: CDR1 LGHNA, CDR2 YNFKEQ. The CDR3 has 17 amino acids. As for this clone: Its antigen is undetermined.

The chain employs TRBV4-2 and TRBJ2-3; 13 bases line up with TRBD2. The sequencing used peripheral blood, collected before any cancer treatment. The clonotype comes from an older female donor with stage I lung adenocarcinoma. The CDR3 nucleotides read TGTGCCAGCAGCCCTCATGGGACTAGCGGGACCACAGATACGCAGTATTTT. Amino acid sequence: CASSPHGTSGTTDTQYF.